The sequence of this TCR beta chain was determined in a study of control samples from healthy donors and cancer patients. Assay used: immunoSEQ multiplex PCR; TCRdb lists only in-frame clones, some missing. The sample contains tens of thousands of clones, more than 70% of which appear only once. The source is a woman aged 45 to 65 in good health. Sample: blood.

In DNA, the CDR3 is TGTGCCAGTAGTATCTTATACAACGCGAACACCGGGGAGCTGTTTTTT. Its protein is CASSILYNANTGELFF. The V gene is TRBV19, the J gene TRBJ2-2; D not certain. The CDR3 is made up of 16 amino acids. Trimming left V 3 bases short and J 0 bases short, with 11 bases between. Germline V lookup: CDR1 LNHDA, CDR2 SQIVND (reference sequence).